The 5 T cell receptor beta chains in this list originate from one sample, sequenced in a study of T cells in Graves' hyperthyroidism and ophthalmopathy (dated by TCRdb to the late 2010s). Library preparation was by multiplex PCR. The run used an Illumina HiSeq 2000. The TCR beta CDR3 regions were amplified from the RNA transcripts. For the first round of RT-PCR on the TCR CDR3, the HTBI primer set was used together with the Qiagen OneStep RT-PCR kit. The raw public data were reprocessed by TCRdb itself: fastp quality trimming at Q25, MiXCR clonotype calling, in-frame beta chains only. Under each unique CDR3 protein, matching rows form one entry showing the most common genes and DNA. The sample yields around 600,000 distinct CDR3 sequences; roughly 15% were counted once. Clones ranked in the top ten supply around 12% of the sample. Input material: blood. All receptors come from a woman in her fifties or sixties with Graves' ophthalmopathy.

This clonotype was counted at least ten times. This chain links TRBV12-3 or TRBV12-4 with TRBJ2-1, with 9 positions matching TRBD2. Trimming removed 1 base from V and 2 bases from J; junction bases left unmatched: 3. The CDR3 sequence is 16 residues long. The CDR3 region has the DNA TGTGCCAGCAGTTTAGATCCTAGCGGGACCTACAATGAGCAGTTCTTC. Protein product: CASSLDPSGTYNEQFF.

Only a few counts were recorded for this clonotype. The gene calls are TRBV7-6 and TRBJ2-2; D is unclear. This CDR3 has 15 amino acids. The V and J ends lost 8 bases and 3 bases respectively, with 16 bases between them. Germline CDR1 is SGHVS and CDR2 is FNYEAQ. The CDR3 bases are TGTGCCAGCCGCGAGACACTCTCGTACACCGGGGAGCTGTTTTTT. Amino acids: CASRETLSYTGELFF.

The CDR3, as DNA: TGTGCCAGCAGCTTAGAGAACAGGGTGGTGTTTTTT. This sequence encodes CASSLENRVVFF. The chain uses TRBV7-2 and TRBJ2-2, with D possibly TRBD1 on 6 matching bases. V lost 1 base and J lost 15, with 12 bases in between. CDR1 and CDR2 (germline): SGHTA, FQGNSA. The CDR3 is 12 residues long.

This clonotype showed up many times. The genes are TRBV7-2 and TRBJ2-7; TRBD2 aligns across 7 bases. The length of the CDR3 is 15 residues. The germline gives CDR1 SGHTA, CDR2 FQGNSA. J gave up 3 bases and V 5 bases, and 10 bases lay outside the gene matches. Here the CDR3 reads CASSLSRESIYEQYF. The CDR3 region has the DNA TGTGCCAGCAGCCTCTCGCGGGAGAGTATCTACGAGCAGTACTTC.

This clonotype was seen a few times. The chain is built from TRBV20-1 and TRBJ1-2, with D possibly being TRBD1 (6 bases). CDR1 is DFQATT, CDR2 SNEGSKA, per germline (reference sequence). This CDR3 spans 13 amino acids. V was clipped by 3 bases and J by 1 base, with 9 bases between them. The CDR3, as DNA: TGCAGTGCTAGGTTACAGGGTAACTATGGCTACACCTTC. Translating it yields CSARLQGNYGYTF.